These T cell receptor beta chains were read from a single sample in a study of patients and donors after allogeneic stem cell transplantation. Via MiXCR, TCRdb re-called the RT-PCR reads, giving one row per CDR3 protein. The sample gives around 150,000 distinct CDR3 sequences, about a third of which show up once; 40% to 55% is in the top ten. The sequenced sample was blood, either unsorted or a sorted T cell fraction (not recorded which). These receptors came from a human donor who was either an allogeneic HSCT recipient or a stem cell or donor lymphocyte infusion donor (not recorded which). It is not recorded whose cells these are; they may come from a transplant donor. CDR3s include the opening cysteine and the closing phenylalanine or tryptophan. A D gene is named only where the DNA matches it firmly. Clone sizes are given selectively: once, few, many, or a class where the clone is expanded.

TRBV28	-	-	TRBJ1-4	TGTGCCAGCAGCCGCGGAGGGGTCCCTCGGGGTGAAAAACTGTTTTTT	CASSRGGVPRGEKLFF
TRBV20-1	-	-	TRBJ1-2	TGCAGTGGAGACTACCGTGGAGGCTACACCTTC	CSGDYRGGYTF
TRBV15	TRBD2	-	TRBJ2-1	TGTGCCACCAGCAGAACTAGCGGGGACATCTACAATGAGCAGTTCTTC	CATSRTSGDIYNEQFF
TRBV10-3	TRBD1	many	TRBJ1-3	TGTGCCACCACTCCAGGGGGATCTGGAAACACCATATATTTT	CATTPGGSGNTIYF
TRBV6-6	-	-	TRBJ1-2	TGTGCCAGCAGCCGCCCCGACATAATCTATGGCTACACCTTC	CASSRPDIIYGYTF
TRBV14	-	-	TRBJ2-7	TGTGCCAGCAGCCAAGTTTTACGGGCTACCTACGAGCAGTACTTC	CASSQVLRATYEQYF
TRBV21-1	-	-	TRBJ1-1	TGTAGAAGTAAGGGGGCTCGCGAAGCTTTCTTT	CRSKGAREAFF
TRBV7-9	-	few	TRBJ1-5	TGTGCCAGCAGCTTCTATGACGGTGAGCCCCAGCATTTT	CASSFYDGEPQHF
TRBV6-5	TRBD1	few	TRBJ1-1	TGTGCCAGCAGTCCCACAGGGGCCTCCACTGAAGCTTTCTTT	CASSPTGASTEAFF
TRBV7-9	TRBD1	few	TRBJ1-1	TGTGCCAGCAGCCCGGGACAGGGCCATTTTGAAGCTTTCTTT	CASSPGQGHFEAFF
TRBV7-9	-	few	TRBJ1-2	TGTGCCAGCAGCTTAGCGCTCGGGCGATCGGGCTATGGCTACACCTTC	CASSLALGRSGYGYTF
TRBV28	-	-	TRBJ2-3	TGTGCCAGCAGGGGGGAATCCCCCACAGATACGCAGTATTTT	CASRGESPTDTQYF
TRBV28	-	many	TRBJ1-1	TGTGCCAGCAGTTTTCCATCCCTACGGGGCCGGGGGGAAGCTTTCTTT	CASSFPSLRGRGEAFF
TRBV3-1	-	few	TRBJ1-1	TGTGCCAGCATCCAAGGGGGGAACACTGAAGCTTTCTTT	CASIQGGNTEAFF
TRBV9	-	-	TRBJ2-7	TGTGCCAGCAGCCCTCTACACGGAGGGATAAGCGAGCAGTACTTC	CASSPLHGGISEQYF
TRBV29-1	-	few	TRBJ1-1	TGCAGCCCCGGGGGGGCAAACACTGAAGCTTTCTTT	CSPGGANTEAFF
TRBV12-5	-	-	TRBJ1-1	TGTGCTAGCCACAGACACCAAGCTTTCTTT	CASHRHQAFF
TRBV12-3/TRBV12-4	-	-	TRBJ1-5	TGTGCCAGCAGTATTAGCGGCGGGAGTAATCAGCCCCAGCATTTT	CASSISGGSNQPQHF
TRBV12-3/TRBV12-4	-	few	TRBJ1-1	TGTGCCAGCACTGTAATCAGGGAAACTGAAGCTTTCTTT	CASTVIRETEAFF
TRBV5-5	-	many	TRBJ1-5	TGTGCCAGCAGCGGGGAAGGGACTATCCATCAGCCCCAGCATTTT	CASSGEGTIHQPQHF
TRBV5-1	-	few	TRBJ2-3	TGCGCCAGCAGCCCCCCTCTGGAGCGGATACCCAGCACAGATACGCAGTATTTT	CASSPPLERIPSTDTQYF
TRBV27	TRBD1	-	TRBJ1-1	TGTGCCAGCAGACGGGACAGGGGCCCGATGAACACTGAAGCTTTCTTT	CASRRDRGPMNTEAFF